This TCR beta chain was identified during a study of cytomegalovirus exposure and HLA in healthy donors. Concerning this clone itself: The antigen remains unidentified.

General study results and limits: Sequencing artifact likely explains a cluster of highly shared sequence variants. In a later analysis, specific HLA alleles were associated with some 16,000 TCR beta sequences at a 0.05 false discovery rate. The authors later found TCR association rates varying by HLA locus, with DRB1 most and HLA-C fewest.

13 Jbeta primers and 60 Vbeta primers were used for the PCR. Libraries were prepared by immunoSEQ multiplex PCR; TCRdb keeps only in-frame clonotypes and omits some of them. In the table there are some 180,000 clones, roughly 84% of which are singletons. Sequenced: PBMCs. The sequence was collected from a man aged 25-45 years in good health and CMV-seropositive.

The CDR3 coding sequence is TGTGCCAGCAGCTCCCCAGGGACAGGCACAGATACGCAGTATTTT. Protein product: CASSSPGTGTDTQYF. The V and J genes are TRBV7-3 and TRBJ2-3; 7 nucleotides line up with TRBD1. The CDR3 consists of 15 residues. The germline V gene has CDR1 SGHTA and CDR2 FQGTGA. Germline trimming cut 4 bases from V and 1 base from J; bases unmatched to any gene: 5.